This T cell receptor (beta chain) was retrieved from a study of control samples from healthy donors and cancer patients. TCRdb's table, derived via immunoSEQ multiplex PCR, lists solely in-frame clones and lacks some. The profile shows around 110,000 clones, over 75% of them singletons. V lost 4 bases and J 3 bases, leaving 16 bases between the germline ends. The CDR3 totals 16 residues. The V gene's germline CDR1 is KGHSH and CDR2 LQKENI. The chain combines TRBV18 with TRBJ1-5; D might be TRBD1 (6 bases). This receptor was taken from a woman aged 45-60 years with colorectal cancer. The sequenced sample consisted of PBMCs. The CDR3 coding sequence is TGTGCCAGCTCACTACAATCAGGGGTATCCAATCAGCCCCAGCATTTT. Amino acid sequence: CASSLQSGVSNQPQHF.